What follows describes a single TCR beta chain. Its antigen is still unknown. One end of the junction fails to match germline, which may point to a read error. This specimen comes from a study of identical twins. General study results and limits: Alpha sequences that were out-of-frame and twin-shared showed an excess of low generation probability. Invariant populations such as MAIT and iNKT cells could partly muddle zero-insertion analyses. For cord blood, abundant beta clonotypes had fewer insertions, unlike memory repertoires, which showed none.

This CDR3 comprises 14 residues. Germline assignment: CDR1 SGHTA and CDR2 FQGNSA. Template switching added a universal primer site, and cDNA bore unique molecular identifiers. TCRdb independently ran MiXCR on the 5' RACE reads; one entry per CDR3 protein. The sample carries 300,000 to 400,000 distinct CDR3 sequences, about 10% recorded once. This clonotype was obtained from a woman aged 45 to 65 in good health. The chain has TRBV7-2 and TRBJ2-1; D is unclear. The sequencing input was naive T cells sorted from blood. The CDR3 loop reads CASSPQTRGNKQFF. CDR3 DNA sequence: TGTGCCAGCAGCCCCCAAACTCGCGGCAATAAGCAGTTCTTC.